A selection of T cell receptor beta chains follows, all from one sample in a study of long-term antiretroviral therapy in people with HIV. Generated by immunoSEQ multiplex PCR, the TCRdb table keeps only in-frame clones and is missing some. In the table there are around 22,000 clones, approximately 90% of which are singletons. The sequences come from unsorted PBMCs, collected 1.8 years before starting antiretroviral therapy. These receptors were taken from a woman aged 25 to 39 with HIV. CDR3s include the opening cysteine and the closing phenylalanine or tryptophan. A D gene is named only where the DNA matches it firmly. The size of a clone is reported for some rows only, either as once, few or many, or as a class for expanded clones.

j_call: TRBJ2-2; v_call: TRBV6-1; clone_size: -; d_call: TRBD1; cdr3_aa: CASSELGQLTGELFF; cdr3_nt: TGTGCCAGCAGTGAATTGGGACAGCTAACCGGGGAGCTGTTTTTT
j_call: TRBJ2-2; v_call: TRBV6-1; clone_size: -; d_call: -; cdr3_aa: CASRLRQNTGELFF; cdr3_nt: TGTGCCAGCAGGCTACGACAGAACACCGGGGAGCTGTTTTTT
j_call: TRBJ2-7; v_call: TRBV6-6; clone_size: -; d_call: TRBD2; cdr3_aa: CASSPSTSGGYEQYF; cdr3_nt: TGTGCCAGCAGTCCGAGTACCAGCGGGGGCTACGAGCAGTACTTC
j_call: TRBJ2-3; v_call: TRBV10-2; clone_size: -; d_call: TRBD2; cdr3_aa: CASSEPSGGTDTQYF; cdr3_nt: TGCGCCAGCAGTGAGCCTAGCGGGGGCACAGATACGCAGTATTTT
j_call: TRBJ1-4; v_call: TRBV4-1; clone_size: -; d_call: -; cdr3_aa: CASSHSGTTDEKLFF; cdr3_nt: TGCGCCAGCAGCCACTCAGGGACGACGGATGAAAAACTGTTTTTT
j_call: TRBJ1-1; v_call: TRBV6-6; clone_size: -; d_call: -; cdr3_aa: CASSYLTGFEAFF; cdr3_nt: TGTGCCAGCAGTTACTTAACGGGATTTGAAGCTTTCTTT
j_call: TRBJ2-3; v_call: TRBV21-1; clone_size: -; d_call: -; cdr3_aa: CAPGRARDTQYF; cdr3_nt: TGTGCCCCCGGCAGGGCGAGAGATACGCAGTATTTT
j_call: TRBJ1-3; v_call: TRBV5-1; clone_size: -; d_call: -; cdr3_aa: CASSASTSGNTIYF; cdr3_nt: TGCGCCAGCAGCGCTTCAACCTCTGGAAACACCATATATTTT
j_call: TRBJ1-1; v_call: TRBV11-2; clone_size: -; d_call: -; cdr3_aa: CASSLVGTEAFF; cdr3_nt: TGTGCCAGCAGCTTGGTGGGGACTGAAGCTTTCTTT
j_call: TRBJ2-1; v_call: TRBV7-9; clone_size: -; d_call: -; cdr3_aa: CASSLMADLEQFF; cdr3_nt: TGTGCCAGCAGCTTAATGGCCGATCTGGAGCAGTTCTTC
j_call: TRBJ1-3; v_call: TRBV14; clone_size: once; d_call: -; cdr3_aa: CASSRLGKKSGNTIYF; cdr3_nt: TGTGCCAGCAGCCGCTTAGGGAAAAAGTCTGGAAACACCATATATTTT
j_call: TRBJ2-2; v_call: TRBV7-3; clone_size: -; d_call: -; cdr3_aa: CASSLSSADTGELFF; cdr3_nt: TGTGCCAGCAGCTTAAGCAGCGCCGACACCGGGGAGCTGTTTTTT
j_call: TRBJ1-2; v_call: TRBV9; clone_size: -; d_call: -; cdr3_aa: CASSVGGMYGYTF; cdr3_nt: TGTGCCAGCAGCGTGGGGGGGATGTATGGCTACACCTTC
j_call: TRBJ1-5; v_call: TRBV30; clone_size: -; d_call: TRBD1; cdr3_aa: CAWSDRGAPQPQHF; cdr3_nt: TGTGCCTGGAGTGACAGGGGAGCTCCTCAGCCCCAGCATTTT
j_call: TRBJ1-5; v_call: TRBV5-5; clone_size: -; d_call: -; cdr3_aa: CASSRSDSNQPQHF; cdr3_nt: TGTGCCAGCAGCCGCAGTGATAGCAATCAGCCCCAGCATTTT
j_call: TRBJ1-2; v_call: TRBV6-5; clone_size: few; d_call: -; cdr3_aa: CASSYSIRGGYTF; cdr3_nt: TGTGCCAGCAGTTACTCGATCCGAGGAGGCTACACCTTC
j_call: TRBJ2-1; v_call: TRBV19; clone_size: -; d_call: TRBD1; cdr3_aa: CASSTRQGTSYNEQFF; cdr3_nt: TGTGCCAGTAGTACTAGACAGGGGACTTCTTACAATGAGCAGTTCTTC
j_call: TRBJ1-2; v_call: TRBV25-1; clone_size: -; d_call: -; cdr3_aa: CASSDYGNYGYTF; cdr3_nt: TGTGCCAGCAGTGATTATGGAAACTATGGCTACACCTTC
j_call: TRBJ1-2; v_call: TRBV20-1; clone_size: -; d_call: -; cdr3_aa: CSTYRDGYTF; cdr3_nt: TGCAGTACCTACAGGGATGGCTACACCTTC
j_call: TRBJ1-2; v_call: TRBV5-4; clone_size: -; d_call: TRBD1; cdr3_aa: CASSLKGAAYGYTF; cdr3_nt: TGTGCCAGCAGCTTGAAGGGGGCCGCGTATGGCTACACCTTC
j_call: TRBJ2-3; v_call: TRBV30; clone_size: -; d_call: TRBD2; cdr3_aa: CAWSGLAGSSTDTQYF; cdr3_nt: TGTGCCTGGTCTGGATTAGCGGGGTCTAGCACAGATACGCAGTATTTT
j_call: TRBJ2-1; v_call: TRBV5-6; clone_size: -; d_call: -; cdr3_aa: CASSPATSMQFF; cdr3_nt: TGTGCCAGCAGCCCGGCGACCTCAATGCAGTTCTTC
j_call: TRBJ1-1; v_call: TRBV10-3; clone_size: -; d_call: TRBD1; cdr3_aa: CAIRPPGQSAEAFF; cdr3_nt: TGTGCCATCAGGCCCCCGGGACAGAGCGCTGAAGCTTTCTTT
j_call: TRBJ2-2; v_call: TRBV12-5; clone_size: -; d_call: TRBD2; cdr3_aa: CASGQTSGGNTGELFF; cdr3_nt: TGTGCTAGTGGTCAGACTAGCGGGGGAAACACCGGGGAGCTGTTTTTT
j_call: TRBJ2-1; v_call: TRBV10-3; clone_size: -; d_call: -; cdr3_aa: CAISAAGGSNNEQFF; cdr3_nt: TGTGCCATCAGTGCGGCCGGAGGATCGAACAATGAGCAGTTCTTC
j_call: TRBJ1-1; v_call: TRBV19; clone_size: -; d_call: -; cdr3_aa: CASSDPGIGAFF; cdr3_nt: TGTGCCAGTAGTGATCCAGGTATAGGAGCTTTCTTT
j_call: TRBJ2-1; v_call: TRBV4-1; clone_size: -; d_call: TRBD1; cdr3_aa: CASSLRQGERNEQFF; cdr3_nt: TGCGCCAGCAGCCTAAGACAGGGGGAACGGAATGAGCAGTTCTTC
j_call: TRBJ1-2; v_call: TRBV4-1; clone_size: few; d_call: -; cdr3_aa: CASSPPTPGINYGYTF; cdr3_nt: TGCGCCAGCAGCCCACCTACCCCAGGGATTAACTATGGCTACACCTTC
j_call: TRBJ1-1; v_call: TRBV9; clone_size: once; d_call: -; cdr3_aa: CASSVSGGLGNTEAFF; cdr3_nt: TGTGCCAGCAGCGTCTCGGGGGGGTTGGGGAACACTGAAGCTTTCTTT
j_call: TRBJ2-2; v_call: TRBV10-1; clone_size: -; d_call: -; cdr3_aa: CASSTGDNTGELFF; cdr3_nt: TGCGCCAGCTCGACAGGTGATAACACCGGGGAGCTGTTTTTT
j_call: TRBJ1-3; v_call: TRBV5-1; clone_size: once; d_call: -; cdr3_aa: CASSAEAGNTIYF; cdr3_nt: TGCGCCAGCAGCGCCGAGGCTGGAAACACCATATATTTT
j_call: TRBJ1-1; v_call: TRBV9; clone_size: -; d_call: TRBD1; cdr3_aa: CASSAGTGGTEAFF; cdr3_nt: TGTGCCAGCAGCGCCGGGACAGGGGGCACTGAAGCTTTCTTT
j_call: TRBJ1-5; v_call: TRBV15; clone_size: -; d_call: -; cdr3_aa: CATSREVPRGVRVGSNQPQHF; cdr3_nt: TGTGCCACCAGCAGAGAGGTCCCTCGGGGGGTCCGGGTAGGTAGCAATCAGCCCCAGCATTTT
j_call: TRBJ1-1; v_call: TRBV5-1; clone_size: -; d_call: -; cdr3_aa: CASKAGTETEAFF; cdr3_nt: TGCGCCAGCAAGGCGGGCACGGAGACTGAAGCTTTCTTT
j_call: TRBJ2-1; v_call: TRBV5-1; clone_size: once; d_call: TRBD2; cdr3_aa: CASSLAIRGGRGFSEQFF; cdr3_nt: TGCGCCAGCAGCTTGGCCATTCGCGGGGGTCGAGGGTTTAGTGAGCAGTTCTTC
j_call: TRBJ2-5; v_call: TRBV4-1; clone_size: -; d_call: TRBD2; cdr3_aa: CASSLVTSGVETQYF; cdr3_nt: TGCGCCAGCAGCCTCGTGACTAGCGGGGTAGAGACCCAGTACTTC
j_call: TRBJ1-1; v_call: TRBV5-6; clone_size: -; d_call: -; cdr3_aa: CASSWATGRNTEAFF; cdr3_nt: TGTGCCAGCAGCTGGGCAACAGGGCGGAACACTGAAGCTTTCTTT